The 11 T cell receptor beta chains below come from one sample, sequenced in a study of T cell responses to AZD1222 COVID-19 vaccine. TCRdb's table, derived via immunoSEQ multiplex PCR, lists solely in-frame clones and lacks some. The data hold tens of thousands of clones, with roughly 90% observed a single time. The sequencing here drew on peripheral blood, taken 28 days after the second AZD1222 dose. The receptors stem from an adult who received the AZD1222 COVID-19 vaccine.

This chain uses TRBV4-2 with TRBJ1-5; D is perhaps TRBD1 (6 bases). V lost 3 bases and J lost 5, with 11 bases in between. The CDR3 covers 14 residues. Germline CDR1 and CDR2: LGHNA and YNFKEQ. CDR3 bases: TGTGCCAGCAGCCAGGCACACAGGGATCAGCCCCAGCATTTT. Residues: CASSQAHRDQPQHF.

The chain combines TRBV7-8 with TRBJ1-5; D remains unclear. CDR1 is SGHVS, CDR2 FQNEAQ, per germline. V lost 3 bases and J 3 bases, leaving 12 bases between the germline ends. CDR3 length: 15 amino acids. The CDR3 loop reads CASSFGSRNNQPQHF. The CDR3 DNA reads TGTGCCAGCAGCTTCGGATCTCGGAACAATCAGCCCCAGCATTTT.

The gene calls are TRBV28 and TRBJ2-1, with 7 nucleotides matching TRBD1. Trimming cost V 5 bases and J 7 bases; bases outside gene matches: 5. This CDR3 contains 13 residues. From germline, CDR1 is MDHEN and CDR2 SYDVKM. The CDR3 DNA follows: TGTGCCAGCAGTAAGACAGGGAAGAATGAGCAGTTCTTC. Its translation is CASSKTGKNEQFF.

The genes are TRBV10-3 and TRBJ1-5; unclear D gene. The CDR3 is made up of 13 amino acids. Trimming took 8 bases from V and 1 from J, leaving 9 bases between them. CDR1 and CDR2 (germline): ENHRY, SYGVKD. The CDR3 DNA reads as TGTGCCATCTCTGGAGACAGCAATCAGCCCCAGCATTTT. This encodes CAISGDSNQPQHF.

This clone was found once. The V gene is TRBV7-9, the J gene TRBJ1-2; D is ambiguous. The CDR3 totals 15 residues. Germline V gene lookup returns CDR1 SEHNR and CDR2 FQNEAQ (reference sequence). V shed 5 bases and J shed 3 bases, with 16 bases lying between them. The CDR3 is CASSARREGDYGYTF. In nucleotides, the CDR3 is TGTGCCAGCAGCGCGAGGAGGGAGGGCGACTATGGCTACACCTTC.

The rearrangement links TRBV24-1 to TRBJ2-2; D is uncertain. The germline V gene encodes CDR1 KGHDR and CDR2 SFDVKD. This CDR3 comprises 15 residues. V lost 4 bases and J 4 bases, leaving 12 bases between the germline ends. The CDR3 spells CATSDEAPVTGELFF. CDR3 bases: TGTGCCACCAGTGACGAGGCGCCGGTCACCGGGGAGCTGTTTTTT.

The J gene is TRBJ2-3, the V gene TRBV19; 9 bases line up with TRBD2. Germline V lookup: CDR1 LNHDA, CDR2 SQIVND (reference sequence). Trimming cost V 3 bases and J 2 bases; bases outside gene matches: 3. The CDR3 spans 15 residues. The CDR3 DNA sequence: TGTGCCAGTAGTATCAGACTAGCGGCCACAGATACGCAGTATTTT. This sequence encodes CASSIRLAATDTQYF.

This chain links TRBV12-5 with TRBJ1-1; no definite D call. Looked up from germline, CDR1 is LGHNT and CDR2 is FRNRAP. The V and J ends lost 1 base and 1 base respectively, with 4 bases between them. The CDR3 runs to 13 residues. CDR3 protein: CASGLGQNTEAFF. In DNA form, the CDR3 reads TGTGCTAGTGGTTTGGGACAGAACACTGAAGCTTTCTTT. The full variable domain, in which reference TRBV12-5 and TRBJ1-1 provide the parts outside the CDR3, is DARVTQTPRHKVTEMGQEVTMRCQPILGHNTVFWYRQTMMQGLELLAYFRNRAPLDDSGMPKDRFSAEMPDATLATLKIQPSEPRDSAVYFCASGLGQNTEAFFGQGTRLTVV.

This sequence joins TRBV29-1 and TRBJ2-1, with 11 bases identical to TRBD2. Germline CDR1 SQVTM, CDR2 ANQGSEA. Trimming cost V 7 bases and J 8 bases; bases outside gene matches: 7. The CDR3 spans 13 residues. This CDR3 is CSGELAGAYEQFF. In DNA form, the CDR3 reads TGCAGCGGGGAACTAGCGGGAGCGTATGAGCAGTTCTTC.

CDR3 region: CASSSPYEQYF. CDR3 nucleotides: TGTGCCAGCAGCTCGCCCTACGAGCAGTACTTC. V gene TRBV7-8 combines with J gene TRBJ2-7, with D hard to call. Trimming pared 4 bases from V and 2 bases from J, leaving 3 bases between. Looked up from germline, CDR1 is SGHVS and CDR2 is FQNEAQ. The CDR3 runs to 11 residues.

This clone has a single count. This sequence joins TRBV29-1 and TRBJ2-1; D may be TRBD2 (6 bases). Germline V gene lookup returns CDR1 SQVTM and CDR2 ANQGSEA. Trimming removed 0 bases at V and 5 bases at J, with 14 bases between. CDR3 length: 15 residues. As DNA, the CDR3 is TGCAGCGTTGAAGATGGTATTGGAGGGGACAATGAGCAGTTCTTC. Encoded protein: CSVEDGIGGDNEQFF.